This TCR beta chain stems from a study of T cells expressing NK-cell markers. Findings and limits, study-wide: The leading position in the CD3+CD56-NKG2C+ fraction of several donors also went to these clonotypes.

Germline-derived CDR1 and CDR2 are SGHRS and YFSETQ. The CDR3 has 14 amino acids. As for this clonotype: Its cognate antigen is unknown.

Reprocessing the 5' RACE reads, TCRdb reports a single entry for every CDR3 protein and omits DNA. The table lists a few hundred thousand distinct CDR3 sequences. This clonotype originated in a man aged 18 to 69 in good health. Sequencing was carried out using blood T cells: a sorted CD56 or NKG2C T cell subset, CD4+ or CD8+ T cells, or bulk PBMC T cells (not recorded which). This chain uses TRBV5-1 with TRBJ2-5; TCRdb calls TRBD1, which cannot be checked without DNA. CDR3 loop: CASQRDSTQETQYF.